What follows are 28 T cell receptor beta chains derived from one specimen sequenced in a study of PD-1 blockade in classical Hodgkin lymphoma. Time point defined: cycle 4 day 1 (C4D1), after six to seven weeks of nivolumab. All patients experienced relapse after autologous stem cell transplantation, and brentuximab vedotin exposure was variable. Libraries were prepared by immunoSEQ multiplex PCR; TCRdb keeps only in-frame clonotypes and omits some of them. The sample shows about 41,000 clones, around 69% of them seen only once. The sample was peripheral blood mononuclear cells (PBMCs), taken before the fourth cycle of nivolumab. Every receptor here comes from a human donor with classical Hodgkin lymphoma.

This clone was seen once. The chain couples TRBV11-2 to TRBJ2-2; perhaps TRBD2 as D (5 bases). Trimming removed 0 bases from V and 5 bases from J, with 10 bases in between. Germline V gives CDR1 SGHAT, CDR2 FQNNGV. The CDR3 spans 15 residues. The CDR3 DNA follows: TGTGCCAGCAGCTTAGAGGCTAGCTTGACCGGGGAGCTGTTTTTT. Its protein product is CASSLEASLTGELFF.

V and J are TRBV11-2 and TRBJ2-7, with 7 bases lining up with TRBD1. The CDR3 runs to 13 residues. Trimming at V came to 6 bases and at J to 4 bases, leaving 6 bases not matched to a gene. From germline, CDR1 is SGHAT and CDR2 FQNNGV. The CDR3 coding sequence is TGTGCCAGCAGTCTTCAACAGGGGTACGAGCAGTACTTC. Amino acids: CASSLQQGYEQYF.

This sequence joins TRBV6-1 and TRBJ1-1; TRBD1 agrees at 7 bases. V dropped 5 bases and J dropped 2; count of bases not matched to a gene: 2. The CDR3 contains 13 residues. Germline V gives CDR1 MNHNS, CDR2 SASEGT. The CDR3 nucleotides read TGTGCCAGCAGTCAGGGGGAAAACACTGAAGCTTTCTTT. Translated: CASSQGENTEAFF.

The genes are TRBV5-4 and TRBJ1-4, with 7 bases fitting TRBD1. Looked up from germline, CDR1 is SGHNT and CDR2 is YYREEE (reference sequence). J gave up 2 bases and V 4 bases, and 2 bases lay outside the gene matches. The CDR3 is made up of 14 amino acids. The CDR3 region has the DNA TGTGCCAGCAGCGGGGGACAGACTAATGAAAAACTGTTTTTT. Translation: CASSGGQTNEKLFF.

The rearrangement links TRBV7-6 to TRBJ2-7, with D possibly matching TRBD1 (5 bases). V gave up 5 bases and J gave up 1 base, with 12 bases separating them. The CDR3 consists of 14 residues. CDR1 is SGHVS, CDR2 FNYEAQ, per germline. The CDR3 is CASSPKGQSYEQYF. Written as DNA, the CDR3 is TGTGCCAGCAGCCCCAAGGGGCAGTCCTACGAGCAGTACTTC. The variable domain in full, completed from reference TRBV7-6 and TRBJ2-7, reads GAGVSQSPRYKVTKRGQDVALRCDPISGHVSLYWYRQALGQGPEFLTYFNYEAQQDKSGLPNDRFSAERPEGSISTLTIQRTEQRDSAMYRCASSPKGQSYEQYFGPGTRLTVT.

This clone has a handful of counts. This chain links TRBV7-9 with TRBJ2-5; D is possibly TRBD2 (6 bases). The CDR3 is made up of 12 amino acids. Germline V gives CDR1 SEHNR, CDR2 FQNEAQ (reference sequence). Trimming took 5 bases from V and 4 from J, leaving 8 bases between them. CDR3 protein: CASSLSGETQYF. For the CDR3, the DNA is TGTGCCAGCAGCCTTAGCGGAGAGACCCAGTACTTC.

The chain employs TRBV7-3 and TRBJ1-1; tentatively, D is TRBD1 (5 bases). Germline V CDR1 and CDR2: SGHTA, FQGTGA. The CDR3 is 13 residues long. V was trimmed by 2 bases and J by 3 bases, leaving 7 bases between them. The CDR3 DNA follows: TGTGCCAGCAGCTTAGGGGGGGACACTGAAGCTTTCTTT. This sequence encodes CASSLGGDTEAFF.

This clone was counted a few times. The V gene is TRBV6-1, the J gene TRBJ2-7, with D hard to call. This CDR3 is 14 amino acids long. CDR1 and CDR2 (germline): MNHNS, SASEGT. Trimming took 2 bases from V and 5 from J, leaving 13 bases between them. This CDR3 reads CASSEHSGDNEQYF. The CDR3 region has the DNA TGTGCCAGCAGTGAACACTCTGGGGATAACGAGCAGTACTTC.

This sequence joins TRBV19 and TRBJ2-1; TRBD1 matches 10 bases. The CDR3 extends over 17 amino acids. The germline V gene encodes CDR1 LNHDA and CDR2 SQIVND (reference sequence). The V segment lost 5 bases and the J segment 5 bases; nucleotides outside the gene matches: 12. CDR3 DNA sequence: TGTGCCAGTAGTCCAAGATCCGGGACAGGGGTCGACAATGAGCAGTTCTTC. Protein: CASSPRSGTGVDNEQFF.

The genes are TRBV9 and TRBJ2-1; tentative D call: TRBD2 (6 bases). Germline V gene lookup returns CDR1 SGDLS and CDR2 YYNGEE. The CDR3 is 14 amino acids. V was trimmed by 3 bases and J by 7 bases, leaving 14 bases between them. CDR3 sequence (DNA): TGTGCCAGCAGCGCAGAACTAGCTTATAATGAGCAGTTCTTC. Translated: CASSAELAYNEQFF. Full variable domain (remainder filled in from reference TRBV9 and TRBJ2-1): DSGVTQTPKHLITATGQRVTLRCSPRSGDLSVYWYQQSLDQGLQFLIQYYNGEERAKGNILERFSAQQFPDLHSELNLSSLELGDSALYFCASSAELAYNEQFFGPGTRLTVL.

J is TRBJ2-3 and V is TRBV2; TRBD2 agrees at 10 bases. The CDR3 contains 16 residues. Germline values: CDR1 SNHLY, CDR2 FYNNEI. Germline trimming cut 5 bases from V and 0 bases from J; bases unmatched to any gene: 5. For the CDR3, the DNA is TGTGCCAGCAGTCGGACTAGCGGCCCTAGCACAGATACGCAGTATTTT. Translation: CASSRTSGPSTDTQYF.

The rearrangement joins TRBV30 to TRBJ1-3; TRBD1 matches 8 bases. V gave up 5 bases and J gave up 0 bases; unmatched junction bases: 3. Germline V gene lookup returns CDR1 GTSNPN and CDR2 SVGIG (reference sequence). This CDR3 has 14 residues. The CDR3 region is CAWWTGTSGNTIYF. CDR3 in DNA: TGTGCCTGGTGGACAGGGACCTCTGGAAACACCATATATTTT.

In this sample, this clone turned up once. The V and J genes are TRBV6-1 and TRBJ2-1; 9 positions match TRBD1. The germline CDR1 and CDR2 sequences are MNHNS and SASEGT. V shed 11 bases and J 8 bases; nucleotides not matched to a gene: 16. The CDR3 is 15 residues long. CDR3 loop: CAGLAGGQGSHEQFF. CDR3 nucleotide sequence: TGTGCCGGTCTCGCCGGAGGACAGGGGTCTCATGAGCAGTTCTTC.

The V call is TRBV7-8, the J call TRBJ2-5, with 9 bases fitting TRBD2. Germline CDR1 SGHVS, CDR2 FQNEAQ. V shed 2 bases and J 5 bases; nucleotides not matched to a gene: 12. The CDR3 totals 17 residues. The CDR3 loop reads CASSLISRGGAVETQYF. In nucleotides, the CDR3 is TGTGCCAGCAGCTTAATAAGCCGCGGGGGGGCAGTCGAGACCCAGTACTTC.

The chain has TRBV4-1 and TRBJ1-1; no reliable D call. Per the germline V gene, CDR1 is MGHRA and CDR2 is YSYEKL. The V end lost 4 bases, the J end lost 7 bases, and 13 bases lay between the germline ends. The CDR3 contains 13 residues. CDR3 in amino acids: CASSLIDGSEAFF. The CDR3 DNA follows: TGCGCCAGCAGCCTTATAGACGGAAGTGAAGCTTTCTTT.

V gene TRBV28 combines with J gene TRBJ1-4; D possibly corresponds to TRBD1 (5 bases). Germline assignment: CDR1 MDHEN and CDR2 SYDVKM. V lost 1 base, J lost 3 bases, and 6 bases lay in between. The CDR3 has 14 amino acids. The CDR3 nucleotides are TGTGCCAGCAGTTTATTGACAGCTAATGAAAAACTGTTTTTT. As protein: CASSLLTANEKLFF.

This sequence joins TRBV2 and TRBJ2-7, with D perhaps TRBD2 (7 bases). V lost 1 base to trimming and J lost 7 bases, with 14 bases between them. The CDR3 sequence is 14 residues long. Germline V gives CDR1 SNHLY, CDR2 FYNNEI. The CDR3 DNA sequence: TGTGCCAGCAGTGAAGGCCGGGGGGCGATTGAGCAGTACTTC. This translates into CASSEGRGAIEQYF.

This clone turned up a few times. This chain links TRBV27 with TRBJ2-1; D gene unclear. Germline assignment: CDR1 MNHEY and CDR2 SMNVEV (reference sequence). The CDR3 has 15 residues. V lost 4 bases and J lost 5, with 15 bases in between. CDR3 loop: CASSSSVPLNNEQFF. The CDR3 DNA reads as TGTGCCAGCAGTTCCAGTGTCCCCCTCAACAATGAGCAGTTCTTC.

The rearrangement joins TRBV19 to TRBJ2-1, with 11 bases fitting TRBD2. The CDR3 length is 16 residues. V was pared by 2 bases and J by 7 bases, with 7 bases of the junction left unmatched. Germline CDR1 LNHDA, CDR2 SQIVND (reference sequence). CDR3 bases: TGTGCCAGTAGTATATCGCTAGCGGGGGGTTTAAATGAGCAGTTCTTC. Translated, it gives CASSISLAGGLNEQFF.

This sequence joins TRBV5-6 and TRBJ1-5, with D uncertain. Trimming cost V 2 bases and J 6 bases, with 9 bases left between them. CDR3 length: 13 residues. Germline lookup yields CDR1 SGHDT and CDR2 YYEEEE. Written as DNA, the CDR3 is TGTGCCAGCAGCTTTGGGTTGGGTCAGCCCCAGCATTTT. Amino acids: CASSFGLGQPQHF.

The chain carries TRBV14 and TRBJ1-1, with 8 nucleotides matching TRBD1. CDR1 is SGHDN, CDR2 FVKESK, per germline. The V segment lost 4 bases and the J segment 4 bases; nucleotides outside the gene matches: 17. The CDR3 is 18 residues long. CDR3 sequence reads: CASSPHILRQGRGTEAFF. In DNA, the CDR3 is TGTGCCAGCAGCCCACACATTTTAAGACAGGGGCGCGGCACTGAAGCTTTCTTT.

This clone was detected a few times. CDR3 sequence: CASSPQGHNQPQHF. DNA for the CDR3: TGCGCCAGCAGCCCCCAGGGCCACAATCAGCCCCAGCATTTT. The V call is TRBV4-1, the J call TRBJ1-5; tentative D call: TRBD1 (5 bases). The CDR3 length is 14 residues. CDR1 is MGHRA, CDR2 YSYEKL, per germline. V was pared by 4 bases and J by 3 bases, with 10 bases between.

This rearrangement joins TRBV28 to TRBJ2-7; a possible D gene is TRBD1 (6 bases). The CDR3 sequence is 15 residues long. Trimming took 7 bases from V and 3 from J, leaving 19 bases between them. Looked up from germline, CDR1 is MDHEN and CDR2 is SYDVKM. The CDR3 region is CASTTQTGQFYEQYF. The CDR3 DNA reads as TGTGCCAGCACCACGCAGACCGGACAGTTCTACGAGCAGTACTTC.

V and J are TRBV30 and TRBJ1-3; D not certain. The CDR3 is 13 residues long. Deletions cut 7 bases from V and 4 bases from J, with 14 bases between. CDR1 GTSNPN and CDR2 SVGIG come from the germline V gene (reference sequence). CDR3 residues: CASLSPPGNTIYF. The CDR3, as DNA: TGTGCCTCCCTGAGCCCTCCCGGAAACACCATATATTTT.

CDR3 loop: CSVRNSGSNTGELFF. DNA for the CDR3: TGCAGCGTTCGAAATAGCGGTTCGAACACCGGGGAGCTGTTTTTT. The J gene is TRBJ2-2, the V gene TRBV29-1, with D possibly TRBD2 on 6 matching bases. This CDR3 has 15 residues. Trimming removed 5 bases from V and 0 bases from J, with 13 bases in between. Per germline, CDR1 SQVTM and CDR2 ANQGSEA.

V and J are TRBV2 and TRBJ1-1, with D possibly matching TRBD1 (5 bases). The CDR3 spans 16 residues. Trimming cost V 8 bases and J 1 base, with 20 bases left between them. Germline values: CDR1 SNHLY, CDR2 FYNNEI. This CDR3 is CASDPGVGAGNTEAFF. For the CDR3, the DNA is TGTGCCAGCGACCCTGGAGTCGGGGCAGGGAACACTGAAGCTTTCTTT.

Only a few counts were recorded for this clone. V and J are TRBV2 and TRBJ2-7; 7 bases are shared with TRBD1. This CDR3 comprises 12 residues. V lost 9 bases, J lost 3 bases, and 5 bases stayed unmatched. Looked up from germline, CDR1 is SNHLY and CDR2 is FYNNEI. The CDR3 DNA reads as TGTGCCAGTCGACAGGGTGTCTACGAGCAGTACTTC. Residues: CASRQGVYEQYF. The full variable domain, its missing parts supplied by reference TRBV2 and TRBJ2-7, is EPEVTQTPSHQVTQMGQEVILRCVPISNHLYFYWYRQILGQKVEFLVSFYNNEISEKSEIFDDQFSVERPDGSNFTLKIRSTKLEDSAMYFCASRQGVYEQYFGPGTRLTVT.

The chain carries TRBV11-2 and TRBJ2-1; D not certain. Germline V lookup: CDR1 SGHAT, CDR2 FQNNGV. This CDR3 contains 13 residues. V was pared by 3 bases and J by 4 bases, with 7 bases between. Here the CDR3 reads CASSFGLYNEQFF. In nucleotides, the CDR3 is TGTGCCAGCAGCTTTGGCCTTTACAATGAGCAGTTCTTC.